Listed below are T cell receptor beta chains from one sample, sequenced in a study of control samples from healthy donors and cancer patients. Produced via immunoSEQ multiplex PCR; TCRdb's table is partial and in-frame only. Its clone listing holds about 200,000 clones. The sequencing sample was made of blood. The receptors originated from a woman aged 25 to 45 in good health. The conserved cysteine and the conserved F or W are not part of the CDR3 here.

13	TRBV11-2	TRBJ2-1	ASSLLAATYNEQF
12	TRBV5-1	TRBJ1-6	ADRSTVQNSPLH
14	TRBV3-1/TRBV3-2	TRBJ2-4	ASSHIGGDTKNIQY
13	TRBV28	TRBJ1-5	ASSSPGGSNQPQH
14	TRBV14	TRBJ2-7	ASSQYGPEKAYEQY
13	TRBV10-3	TRBJ1-5	ATGQGSGSNQPQH
17	TRBV7-9	TRBJ1-1	ASSFRRGAGLGVNTEAF
12	TRBV7-2	TRBJ2-4	ASSLRGHKNIQY
11	TRBV19	TRBJ2-7	ASSGTPTYEQY
12	TRBV2	TRBJ2-5	ASSPTRTNGSQY
10	TRBV5-4	TRBJ2-7	ASTRDRGEQY
16	TRBV18	TRBJ2-7	ASSPRLAGGLSSYEQY
10	TRBV19	TRBJ1-2	ASFGGYGGYT
12	TRBV19	TRBJ1-1	ASSQTGASTEAF
13	TRBV6-8	TRBJ1-5	ASSYKGKPNQPQH
14	TRBV5-6	TRBJ1-1	ASSLGDRGRLTEAF
12	TRBV7-9	TRBJ1-2	ASSLLLGHYGYT
14	TRBV2	TRBJ2-7	ASSEFRTEKNYEQY
13	TRBV7-8	TRBJ1-2	ASSSPLARGEGYT
11	TRBV19	TRBJ1-1	ASSVQENTEAF
14	TRBV19	TRBJ1-5	ASSIVVAYRNQPQH
11	TRBV7-3	TRBJ1-1	ASSLGLGIEAF
12	TRBV27	TRBJ2-7	ASSVRGTGKPQY
15	TRBV7-2	TRBJ1-4	ASSLGARGPRHEKLF
15	TRBV27	TRBJ1-5	ASSPHRAPLSNQPQH
8	TRBV6-5	TRBJ1-1	ASRRGFAF
12	TRBV11-2	TRBJ1-2	ASSLAGVQYGYT
12	TRBV6-5	TRBJ1-2	ASSYWGDNYGYT
10	TRBV5-4	TRBJ1-2	ASSLPGSGYT
12	TRBV2	TRBJ1-2	ASSDQRQLYGYT
12	TRBV6-5	TRBJ2-5	ASRPGQRKETQY
13	TRBV7-2	TRBJ1-4	ASSLWGGGNEKLF
10	TRBV5-6	TRBJ2-7	ASSLPSYEQY
16	TRBV7-2	TRBJ2-6	ASSLHREFFSGANVLT
14	TRBV28	TRBJ1-6	ASKGSKGSYNSPLH
12	TRBV2	TRBJ1-6	ASRAQGNHSPLH
15	TRBV4-1	TRBJ2-3	ASSRSMTAGTSDTQY
12	TRBV7-9	TRBJ1-1	ASSSGGGVTEAF